These 32 T cell receptor beta chains came from one sample sequenced in a study of tumor and adjacent non-tumor tissue in lung cancer. No cell sorting was done before RNA was extracted from the tissue. TCRbeta libraries were built with three rounds of nested PCR, modified from ARM-PCR. Each CDR3 protein is one row after TCRdb ran MiXCR on the multiplex PCR reads. The sample records around 70,000 distinct CDR3 sequences, almost 60% being singletons. Material: lung tumor tissue. Receptor source: a man aged 45-60 years with non-small cell lung cancer.

This clonotype was counted a few times. The chain uses TRBV5-1 and TRBJ2-1, with 10 bases that match TRBD2. Germline CDR1 and CDR2: SGHRS and YFSETQ. This CDR3 is built from 14 residues. Trimming cost V 5 bases and J 8 bases; bases outside gene matches: 7. DNA of the CDR3: TGCGCCAGCAGTTCTAGCGGGAGAGAGGATGAGCAGTTCTTC. Translated: CASSSSGREDEQFF.

The sample holds many counts of this clonotype. The chain has TRBV13 and TRBJ2-7; D might be TRBD1 or TRBD2, each matching 7 bases. V lost 1 base, J lost 6 bases, and 19 bases lay in between. The CDR3 is 16 residues long. CDR1 and CDR2 from the germline V gene are PRHDT and FYEKMQ (reference sequence). The CDR3 DNA follows: TGTGCCAGCAGCTTAGAGGGGGAGGGGGCTGGATCCGAGCAGTACTTC. Translation: CASSLEGEGAGSEQYF.

The V gene is TRBV29-1, the J gene TRBJ2-5; D gene ambiguous. V lost 6 bases to trimming and J lost 5 bases, with 19 bases between them. This CDR3 has 14 amino acids. The germline gives CDR1 SQVTM, CDR2 ANQGSEA. The CDR3 DNA sequence: TGCAGCGTGTCGCCTGGCAGCCAAGGGGAGACCCAGTACTTC. It translates to CSVSPGSQGETQYF.

In this sample, this clonotype turned up a few times. The chain is built from TRBV28 and TRBJ1-2; D not resolved. The CDR3 runs 12 residues. V dropped 6 bases and J dropped 6 bases, with 11 bases sitting between them. The germline V gene encodes CDR1 MDHEN and CDR2 SYDVKM. The CDR3 loop reads CASRAIPNGYTF. The CDR3 bases are TGTGCCAGCAGAGCGATCCCCAATGGCTACACCTTC.

The sample holds a few counts of this clonotype. J is TRBJ2-5 and V is TRBV11-2, with unresolved D. The V gene lost 5 bases and the J gene lost 5 bases, with 12 bases spanning the gap. CDR3 length equals 13 residues. CDR1 and CDR2 (germline): SGHAT, FQNNGV. The CDR3 nucleotides are TGTGCCAGCAGCCCCCCCCCGTCGGAGACCCAGTACTTC. It is translated as CASSPPPSETQYF.

A remark on this clonotype: The junction shows a germline mismatch at one end, possibly a read error. The chain has TRBV14 and TRBJ2-3; possibly TRBD1 for D (6 bases). Germline V CDR1 and CDR2: SGHDN, FVKESK. This CDR3 is 13 amino acids long. CDR3 bases: TGTGCCTGCAGCCAAAACAGGGCAGATACACAGTATTTT. Translation: CACSQNRADTQYF.

This clonotype was picked up many times. The chain is built from TRBV14 and TRBJ2-3, with 11 bases aligning to TRBD2. Germline values: CDR1 SGHDN, CDR2 FVKESK. CDR3 length equals 13 residues. V lost 5 bases, J lost 10 bases, and 5 bases stayed unmatched. CDR3: CASSNQLAGAQYF. As DNA, the CDR3 is TGTGCCAGCAGCAACCAACTAGCGGGGGCGCAGTATTTT.

With respect to this clonotype: One base away lies a much larger clone, so this may be a sequencing read error. This chain joins TRBV5-6 and TRBJ2-2; the match to TRBD2 covers 11 bases. Losses at the gene ends were 3 bases for V and 4 bases for J; bases not matched to a gene: 5. The length of the CDR3 is 16 residues. Germline assignment: CDR1 SGHDT and CDR2 YYEEEE. Here the CDR3 DNA reads TGTGCCAGCAGCTCCCGGGGACTAGCGGTCACCGGGGAGCTGTTTTTT. This sequence encodes CASSSRGLAVTGELFF.

This clonotype has more than one count but fewer than ten. The gene calls are TRBV24-1 and TRBJ2-1; the match to TRBD2 covers 10 bases. The germline gives CDR1 KGHDR, CDR2 SFDVKD. With 3 bases clipped from V and 0 bases from J, the junction kept 4 bases outside the gene matches. This CDR3 contains 17 residues. This CDR3 reads CATSDPRLAGSYNEQFF. DNA for the CDR3: TGTGCCACCAGTGATCCTAGACTAGCGGGCTCCTACAATGAGCAGTTCTTC.

The V and J genes are TRBV15 and TRBJ1-1; the D gene is possibly TRBD1 (5 bases). Trimming cost V 1 base and J 5 bases, with 11 bases left between them. Germline CDR1 and CDR2: LNHNV and YYDKDF (reference sequence). CDR3 length equals 14 residues. CDR3 amino acids: CATSRAAGYTEAFF. The CDR3 DNA reads TGTGCCACCAGCAGAGCAGCAGGGTATACTGAAGCTTTCTTT.

This clonotype was seen ten or more times. The V call is TRBV6-5, the J call TRBJ1-6, with a possible D match to TRBD1 (6 bases). The V gene's germline CDR1 is MNHEY and CDR2 SVGAGI. CDR3 length: 15 amino acids. With 5 bases removed from V and 9 bases from J, the gap between germline ends came to 17 bases. Here the CDR3 reads CASSKQWGGSSPLHF. Here the CDR3 DNA reads TGTGCCAGCAGTAAACAATGGGGGGGCTCTTCACCCCTCCACTTT.

In its sample, this clonotype was seen many times. The rearrangement uses TRBV20-1 and TRBJ2-7, with a tentative D call TRBD1 (6 bases). Trimming shortened V by 5 bases and J by 2 bases, and 22 bases separated the two germline ends. CDR1 is DFQATT, CDR2 SNEGSKA, per germline (reference sequence). The CDR3 spans 16 residues. The CDR3 DNA reads as TGCAGTGCTTTCGGGACACACAAGGAGGTAACCTACGAGCAGTACTTC. Protein: CSAFGTHKEVTYEQYF.

Many counts were recorded for this clonotype. The chain combines TRBV12-5 with TRBJ2-2; D is ambiguous. The CDR3 has 12 residues. The germline V gene has CDR1 LGHNT and CDR2 FRNRAP. The germline V and J ends were trimmed by 1 base and 7 bases, with 4 bases remaining between them. CDR3 protein: CASGLEVGELFF. In nucleotides, the CDR3 is TGTGCTAGTGGTTTGGAGGTCGGGGAGCTGTTTTTT.

On this clonotype itself: The junction differs from germline at one of its ends, possibly a read error. The CDR3 is CARRASGIATGERFF. The CDR3 DNA sequence: TGTGCCAGAAGAGCCTCGGGGATTGCCACCGGGGAGCGGTTTTTT. V and J are TRBV12-3 or TRBV12-4 and TRBJ2-2; D might be TRBD2 (5 bases). This CDR3 has 15 amino acids.

Of note for this clonotype: Its ends do not fully match the called genes, so a read error is possible. The chain recombines TRBV11-2 with TRBJ2-3; either TRBD1 or TRBD2 may supply D (6 bases each). CDR3 size: 16 residues. Germline V gene data show CDR1 as SGHAT and CDR2 as FQNNGV. CDR3: CASSAGAGRSTDTQYF. In DNA form, the CDR3 reads TGTGCTAGCAGCGCAGGGGCGGGAAGGTCGACAGATACGCAGTATTTT. Together with reference TRBV11-2 and TRBJ2-3, the CDR3 gives the full variable domain: EAGVAQSPRYKIIEKRQSVAFWCNPISGHATLYWYQQILGQGPKLLIQFQNNGVVDDSQLPKDRFSAERLKGVDSTLKIQPAKLEDSAVYLCASSAGAGRSTDTQYFGPGTRLTVL.

This clonotype was observed once. The chain combines TRBV29-1 with TRBJ2-1; D is ambiguous. Germline V lookup: CDR1 SQVTM, CDR2 ANQGSEA. This CDR3 spans 14 amino acids. V was cut by 6 bases and J by 2 bases, with 14 bases left in between. The CDR3 loop is CSVEPGSTYNEQFF. CDR3 nucleotide sequence: TGCAGCGTCGAGCCCGGTTCTACCTACAATGAGCAGTTCTTC.

As regards this clonotype: Likely a read error: the CDR3 ends without its conserved phenylalanine or tryptophan. The J gene is TRBJ1-4, the V gene TRBV11-2; a weak D match, TRBD1 (6 bases). Between the trimmed V and J ends, which lost 8 bases and 4 bases, there was a span of 17 bases. Looked up from germline, CDR1 is SGHAT and CDR2 is FQNNGV. CDR3 size: 15 residues. CDR3 region: CASGLGGADNEKLFS. In nucleotides, the CDR3 is TGTGCCAGCGGCCTGGGGGGGGCTGATAATGAAAAACTGTTTTCT.

There are many counts of this clonotype. V gene TRBV6-6 combines with J gene TRBJ1-5, with unresolved D. Germline CDR1 is MNHNY and CDR2 is SVGAGI (reference sequence). V lost 8 bases, J lost 2 bases, and 10 bases lay in between. The CDR3 runs to 13 residues. This chain's CDR3 is CASLGLGNQPQHF. DNA for the CDR3: TGTGCCAGCTTGGGTTTGGGCAATCAGCCCCAGCATTTT.

This clonotype was detected only once. This chain links TRBV28 with TRBJ1-4, with 8 positions matching TRBD1. Germline loops: CDR1 MDHEN, CDR2 SYDVKM. V was clipped by 6 bases and J by 4 bases; unmatched bases: 7. This CDR3 is built from 15 residues. CDR3 loop: CASRDQGAVNEKLFF. In DNA form, the CDR3 reads TGTGCCAGCAGGGACCAGGGGGCTGTTAATGAAAAACTGTTTTTT.

This clonotype was observed a handful of times. This sequence joins TRBV28 and TRBJ1-3; no clear D. This CDR3 is built from 13 residues. Germline V gives CDR1 MDHEN, CDR2 SYDVKM. The V end lost 4 bases, the J end lost 2 bases, and 6 bases lay between the germline ends. Written as DNA, the CDR3 is TGTGCCAGCAGTTCAAATACTGGAAACACCATATATTTT. This sequence encodes CASSSNTGNTIYF. Using reference TRBV28 and TRBJ1-3 for the parts outside the CDR3, the full variable domain is DVKVTQSSRYLVKRTGEKVFLECVQDMDHENMFWYRQDPGLGLRLIYFSYDVKMKEKGDIPEGYSVSREKKERFSLILESASTNQTSMYLCASSSNTGNTIYFGEGSWLTVV.

As concerns this clonotype: At one of its ends the junction is not consistent with the germline gene, which may arise from a read error. The gene calls are TRBV6-1 and TRBJ1-5; D remains ambiguous. Germline loops: CDR1 MNHNS, CDR2 SASEGT. The CDR3 is 16 amino acids. The CDR3 DNA sequence: TGTGCCAGTAGTGAAGACTGGGCAGTCAACAATCAGCCCCAACATTTT. Translation: CASSEDWAVNNQPQHF.

The chain couples TRBV7-9 to TRBJ2-3; no clear D. Germline V gene lookup returns CDR1 SEHNR and CDR2 FQNEAQ (reference sequence). This CDR3 is 14 amino acids long. With 2 bases removed from V and 0 bases from J, the gap between germline ends came to 6 bases. The CDR3 DNA sequence: TGTGCCAGCAGCTTAACGCTCAGCACAGATACGCAGTATTTT. Translated: CASSLTLSTDTQYF.

With regard to this clonotype: This may stem from a read error, because a much larger clone lies one nucleotide away. The gene calls are TRBV28 and TRBJ2-7, with D perhaps assigned TRBD1 or TRBD2 (5 bases each). The CDR3 length is 14 residues. Looked up from germline, CDR1 is MDHEN and CDR2 is SYDVKM. The chain's CDR3 is CSSSLRTLEGNQYF. The CDR3 nucleotides are TGTTCCAGCAGTCTACGGACCCTTGAGGGGAATCAGTACTTC.

As to this clonotype: This may come from a read error, since a much larger clone is one base off. The chain combines TRBV4-1 with TRBJ2-1, with a possible D match to TRBD2 (6 bases). The germline V gene has CDR1 MGHRA and CDR2 YSYEKL. The CDR3 has 17 residues. The CDR3 bases are TGCGCCGGCAGCCAAGATTTGAGGACGGGGGACTACAATGAGCAGTTCTTC. This codes for CAGSQDLRTGDYNEQFF.

This sequence joins TRBV6-5 and TRBJ2-7; 9 bases are shared with TRBD2. Per the germline V gene, CDR1 is MNHEY and CDR2 is SVGAGI. The CDR3 has 16 residues. The CDR3 bases are TGTGTCTGTAGACAGCAGGTAATAGCGGGAGTTTACGAGCAGTACTTC. Protein: CVCRQQVIAGVYEQYF.

As to this clonotype: The junction does not match germline at one end; this may be a read error. This chain connects TRBV30 to TRBJ2-3, with 9 bases fitting TRBD1. Germline lookup yields CDR1 GTSNPN and CDR2 SVGIG (reference sequence). This CDR3 is 15 amino acids long. The CDR3 DNA is TGTGTCTGGAGTGCAGGACAGGGGACGGAAGATACGCAGTATTTT. It is translated as CVWSAGQGTEDTQYF.

This clonotype was recorded many times. A much larger clonotype is one base distant, so this may be a read error. A read error is likely, as this CDR3 ends without the conserved phenylalanine or tryptophan. V usage is TRBV11-3 and J usage is TRBJ2-7; 8 bases are shared with TRBD1. The germline V gene encodes CDR1 SGHNT and CDR2 YENEEA. V trimming: 1 base; J trimming: 10 bases; junction bases outside the gene matches: 6. CDR3 length: 13 residues. The DNA for the CDR3 is TGTGCCAGCAGCTTAGCAACAGGGGGAATACAGTACCTC. Translation gives CASSLATGGIQYL.

CDR3 coding DNA: TGTGCCAGCAGCTTAGGGGCGGTGGTTACGGACACGCAGTATTTT. It encodes CASSLGAVVTDTQYF. This chain connects TRBV11-2 to TRBJ2-3; no clear D gene. Trimming left V 1 base short and J 9 bases short, with 17 bases between. The CDR3 consists of 15 residues. CDR1 SGHAT and CDR2 FQNNGV come from the germline V gene.

Concerning this clonotype: One end of the junction is discordant with germline, which a read error may explain. The chain has TRBV14 and TRBJ1-3; unclear D gene. Germline lookup yields CDR1 SGHDN and CDR2 FVKESK. This CDR3 has 14 amino acids. The CDR3 DNA reads as TGTACCAGCAGCGAACTGGGCTATGGAAACACCATATATTTT. Protein sequence: CTSSELGYGNTIYF.

This clonotype was recorded once. This could be a read error, since a much larger clone is one nucleotide away. The rearrangement uses TRBV10-3 and TRBJ2-7; 10 bases fit TRBD2. The CDR3 has 15 residues. Germline V gene lookup returns CDR1 ENHRY and CDR2 SYGVKD. Here the CDR3 reads CAISEIASGSYEQCF. In DNA, the CDR3 is TGTGCCATCAGTGAGATCGCTAGCGGGAGCTACGAGCAGTGCTTC.

J is TRBJ2-3 and V is TRBV30; 9 bases agree with TRBD1. The V and J ends lost 0 bases and 2 bases, in that order; junction bases with no gene match: 9. The CDR3 consists of 17 residues. Germline V gene lookup returns CDR1 GTSNPN and CDR2 SVGIG (reference sequence). CDR3 in amino acids: CAWSVQGAGIFTDTQYF. The CDR3 DNA is TGTGCCTGGAGTGTACAGGGGGCAGGGATATTCACAGATACGCAGTATTTT.

Remarks on this clonotype: Without the conserved terminal phenylalanine or tryptophan, this CDR3 likely stems from a read error. Because the CDR3's place on the DNA is in doubt, the DNA is left out and the CDR3 is given as listed by TCRdb. The V call is TRBV29-1, the J call TRBJ1-1; the table's TRBD1 call for D was not verified on the DNA. Per germline, CDR1 SQVTM and CDR2 ANQGSEA. The CDR3 spans 14 amino acids, including both terminal residues. The CDR3 loop reads CSFVFGGLNTEASL.